Shown below are 6 T cell receptor beta chains from a single sample sequenced in a study of identical twins. Using its own MiXCR run on the 5' RACE reads, TCRdb lists one record per CDR3 protein. This sample carries about 240,000 distinct CDR3 sequences, approximately 8% of them seen once, and the ten largest clones take approximately 5.4%. These data also featured in a second study, about yellow fever vaccine responses in identical twins.

Sequencing was performed on CD8+ T cells sorted from blood. These receptors were obtained from a woman aged 18-35 years in good health.

This sequence joins TRBV15 and TRBJ2-1; 7 bases align to TRBD2. CDR1 is LNHNV and CDR2 is YYDKDF in the germline V gene (reference sequence). After removal of 1 base from V and 1 base from J, the junction contained 1 base not matched to a gene. The CDR3 loop spans 15 amino acids. The CDR3, as DNA: TGTGCCACCAGCAGAGCTAGCGGATCCTACAATGAGCAGTTCTTC. Translated, it gives CATSRASGSYNEQFF.

The V gene is TRBV11-2, the J gene TRBJ2-2, with no clear D. The CDR3 is 18 residues long. Germline V gene lookup returns CDR1 SGHAT and CDR2 FQNNGV. The germline V and J ends were trimmed by 0 bases and 5 bases, with 19 bases remaining between them. The CDR3 loop reads CASSLDVPDKKETGELFF. Written as DNA, the CDR3 is TGTGCCAGCAGCTTAGATGTACCAGACAAAAAGGAGACCGGGGAGCTGTTTTTT.

This clonotype was seen only a few times. The rearrangement joins TRBV29-1 to TRBJ1-2, with D hard to call. This CDR3 has 11 amino acids. Trimming took off 3 bases at V and 4 bases at J, with 6 bases between the two ends. From germline, CDR1 is SQVTM and CDR2 ANQGSEA. CDR3 sequence (DNA): TGCAGCGTTGAGACGGTCTATGGCTACACCTTC. Its protein is CSVETVYGYTF.

Many counts were recorded for this clonotype. The chain has TRBV3-1 and TRBJ1-5, with 8 bases that match TRBD1. Per the germline V gene, CDR1 is LGHDT and CDR2 is YNNKEL (reference sequence). V was pared by 4 bases and J by 2 bases, with 10 bases of the junction left unmatched. The CDR3 runs to 17 residues. This chain's CDR3 is CASSPSTGGCCNQPQHF. CDR3 in DNA: TGTGCCAGCAGCCCGTCCACAGGGGGTTGTTGCAATCAGCCCCAGCATTTT.

This sequence joins TRBV11-1 and TRBJ2-1, with D tentatively TRBD1 (5 bases). With 4 bases removed from V and 2 bases from J, the gap between germline ends came to 12 bases. The CDR3 is made up of 15 amino acids. Looked up from germline, CDR1 is SGHAT and CDR2 is FQDESV (reference sequence). CDR3 nucleotides: TGTGCCAGCAGCTCAGGGTTTTCCGCCTACAATGAGCAGTTCTTC. Protein product: CASSSGFSAYNEQFF.

A few counts support this clonotype. The gene calls are TRBV5-1 and TRBJ1-1, with TRBD1 matching 9 bases. This CDR3 is 16 amino acids long. Germline CDR1 SGHRS, CDR2 YFSETQ. Trimming at V came to 4 bases and at J to 1 base, leaving 8 bases not matched to a gene. CDR3 amino acids: CASSPALTGGNTEAFF. CDR3 sequence (DNA): TGCGCCAGCAGCCCCGCCCTGACAGGGGGGAACACTGAAGCTTTCTTT. The whole variable domain, remainder taken from reference TRBV5-1 and TRBJ1-1, is KAGVTQTPRYLIKTRGQQVTLSCSPISGHRSVSWYQQTPGQGLQFLFEYFSETQRNKGNFPGRFSGRQFSNSRSEMNVSTLELGDSALYLCASSPALTGGNTEAFFGQGTRLTVV.